The present T cell receptor beta chain was sequenced within a study of metastatic and nonmetastatic thyroid tumors. This clone turned up a few times. TCRdb used MiXCR to call clones anew from the PCR reads. This table holds approximately 19,000 clones, more than 35% found once. V lost 2 bases and J lost 6; bases outside the gene matches: 8. This CDR3 is built from 16 residues. Germline-derived CDR1 and CDR2 are MNHEY and SVGEGT. Not a single patient had been given any form of treatment at any point before undergoing thyroid surgery. V and J are TRBV6-2 or TRBV6-3 and TRBJ2-7; 12 nucleotides agree with TRBD1. The sequence was collected from a female donor with papillary thyroid cancer or a benign thyroid nodule (not recorded which). Some clones in this sample may be carry-over from other donors' samples. Sequenced material: tumor tissue. The CDR3 region is CASSYSPGQGAAEQYF. CDR3 coding DNA: TGTGCCAGCAGTTACAGTCCGGGACAGGGGGCTGCCGAGCAGTACTTC.